This T cell receptor beta chain originates from a study of T cells in Graves' hyperthyroidism and ophthalmopathy. The germline gives CDR1 MNHEY, CDR2 SMNVEV (reference sequence). The V end lost 2 bases, the J end lost 0 bases, and 14 bases lay between the germline ends. The CDR3 length is 17 residues. With a duration under 2 months, the hyperthyroidism was newly diagnosed in patients aged 18 to 65. Remarks on this clonotype: Its target is unknown.

Findings and limits, study-wide: Through a model of 13 V-J features, ophthalmopathy was separated from stable hyperthyroidism.

Amplified TCR beta CDR3 regions derived from RNA transcripts. First-round RT-PCR of the TCR CDR3 relied on the HTBI primer set. TCRdb re-derived calls from the multiplex PCR reads in MiXCR, one entry per CDR3 protein. This sample carries fewer than 550,000 distinct CDR3 sequences, 15% to 19% of them seen once, and the ten largest clones take 13% to 15%. The sequence was obtained from a woman aged 18-29 years with Graves' hyperthyroidism. The sequenced sample was blood. V gene TRBV27 combines with J gene TRBJ2-1; D call uncertain. Here the CDR3 reads CASSLVPSASSYNEQFF. The CDR3 nucleotides read TGTGCCAGCAGTTTAGTTCCAAGCGCGAGCTCCTACAATGAGCAGTTCTTC.